One sample yielded the 26 T cell receptor beta chains listed below, sequenced in a study of human T cells and chemical hapten exposure. Regarding time point: pre-sensitization, week 0. Treatment: therapeutic diphenylcyclopropenone sensitization with weekly scalp DPC. MiXCR, run by TCRdb on the RACE reads, gives a single entry per CDR3 protein. The table includes around 180,000 distinct CDR3 sequences, roughly 30% detected once. Source: whole blood, taken in connection with sensitization to the hapten diphenylcyclopropenone (DPC). The receptors were gathered from a young woman with alopecia areata. Some clones in this sample may be carry-over from other donors' samples.

V is TRBV20-1 and J is TRBJ2-6; D is uncertain. Trimming left V 2 bases short and J 0 bases short, with 2 bases between. The CDR3 consists of 13 residues. The germline CDR1 and CDR2 sequences are DFQATT and SNEGSKA (reference sequence). CDR3: CSARSSGANVLTF. In nucleotides, the CDR3 is TGCAGTGCTAGAAGCTCTGGGGCCAACGTCCTGACTTTC.

This clonotype was counted between two and nine times. The rearrangement joins TRBV28 to TRBJ2-3; a possible D gene is TRBD2 (7 bases). The germline V and J ends were trimmed by 4 bases and 4 bases, with 21 bases remaining between them. The germline V gene encodes CDR1 MDHEN and CDR2 SYDVKM. This CDR3 has 17 amino acids. The CDR3 reads CASSSPGGSHLADTQYF. CDR3 DNA: TGTGCCAGCAGTTCCCCGGGGGGCTCCCACCTCGCAGATACGCAGTATTTT.

This clonotype was counted only a few times. This chain joins TRBV2 and TRBJ2-5; D is possibly TRBD1 or TRBD2 (6 bases each). Deletions cut 6 bases from V and 1 base from J, with 9 bases between. The germline gives CDR1 SNHLY, CDR2 FYNNEI. This CDR3 comprises 13 residues. In DNA, the CDR3 is TGTGCCAGCAGACAGGGACTCCAAGAGACCCAGTACTTC. Translating it yields CASRQGLQETQYF.

The rearrangement joins TRBV28 to TRBJ1-2; 9 bases agree with TRBD1. Germline V lookup: CDR1 MDHEN, CDR2 SYDVKM. V dropped 2 bases and J dropped 7; count of bases not matched to a gene: 8. The CDR3 has 15 amino acids. CDR3 nucleotide sequence: TGTGCCAGCAGTTTAGAGGTGGACAGGGGCTCTGGCTACACCTTC. It codes for CASSLEVDRGSGYTF.

This clonotype has more than one count but fewer than ten. The J gene is TRBJ1-1, the V gene TRBV29-1; maybe TRBD1 (5 bases). The CDR3 has 15 residues. V dropped 1 base and J dropped 1 base, with 13 bases sitting between them. From germline, CDR1 is SQVTM and CDR2 ANQGSEA. The CDR3 coding sequence is TGCAGCGTTGAAGGGGAAGCCGGGGGGAACACTGAAGCTTTCTTT. It encodes CSVEGEAGGNTEAFF.

This clonotype was found many times. The chain employs TRBV28 and TRBJ2-3; possibly TRBD1 for D (5 bases). Germline lookup yields CDR1 MDHEN and CDR2 SYDVKM. V lost 2 bases to trimming and J lost 0 bases, with 6 bases between them. There are 14 residues in the CDR3. CDR3: CASSLDSSTDTQYF. Written as DNA, the CDR3 is TGTGCCAGCAGTTTAGACAGCAGCACAGATACGCAGTATTTT. The full variable domain, in which reference TRBV28 and TRBJ2-3 provide the parts outside the CDR3, is DVKVTQSSRYLVKRTGEKVFLECVQDMDHENMFWYRQDPGLGLRLIYFSYDVKMKEKGDIPEGYSVSREKKERFSLILESASTNQTSMYLCASSLDSSTDTQYFGPGTRLTVL.

This clonotype has a handful of counts. The rearrangement joins TRBV29-1 to TRBJ2-1; a weak D match, TRBD2 (6 bases). The germline V and J ends were trimmed by 3 bases and 7 bases, with 16 bases remaining between them. CDR3 length equals 14 residues. Germline lookup yields CDR1 SQVTM and CDR2 ANQGSEA. The chain's CDR3 is CSVDWAVGRNEQFF. CDR3 sequence (DNA): TGCAGCGTTGATTGGGCAGTTGGGAGGAATGAGCAGTTCTTC.

There are a few counts of this clonotype. The CDR3, as DNA: TGTGCCAGCAGCTTGGGGGACAGAGTTTATGGCTACACCTTC. Translation: CASSLGDRVYGYTF. This chain links TRBV5-6 with TRBJ1-2, with 7 bases matching TRBD1. There are 14 residues in the CDR3. Trimming at V came to 0 bases and at J to 5 bases, leaving 4 bases not matched to a gene. Germline-derived CDR1 and CDR2 are SGHDT and YYEEEE.

This clonotype was recorded a few times. The V call is TRBV6-1, the J call TRBJ1-6; D might be TRBD1 (5 bases). Trimming stripped 1 base from V and 5 bases from J, with 9 bases between. Germline CDR1 is MNHNS and CDR2 is SASEGT. The CDR3 loop spans 15 amino acids. The CDR3 protein is CASSEGGHHNSPLHF. The CDR3 nucleotides read TGTGCCAGCAGTGAAGGTGGACACCATAATTCACCCCTCCACTTT.

The chain has TRBV9 and TRBJ2-2, with a weak D call TRBD1 (5 bases). This CDR3 region has 15 residues. Trimming took off 1 base at V and 5 bases at J, with 12 bases between the two ends. Germline V gives CDR1 SGDLS, CDR2 YYNGEE. This CDR3 is CASSVSRAKTGELFF. The CDR3, as DNA: TGTGCCAGCAGCGTAAGCAGGGCAAAGACCGGGGAGCTGTTTTTT.

V and J are TRBV28 and TRBJ2-1; TRBD2 matches at 8 bases. Trimming at V came to 6 bases and at J to 0 bases, leaving 10 bases not matched to a gene. Germline V gives CDR1 MDHEN, CDR2 SYDVKM. CDR3 length: 17 residues. The CDR3 sequence is CASSSGSGLVSYNEQFF. The CDR3, as DNA: TGTGCCAGCAGCTCCGGATCGGGACTAGTCTCCTACAATGAGCAGTTCTTC. The full variable domain, completed using reference TRBV28 and TRBJ2-1, is DVKVTQSSRYLVKRTGEKVFLECVQDMDHENMFWYRQDPGLGLRLIYFSYDVKMKEKGDIPEGYSVSREKKERFSLILESASTNQTSMYLCASSSGSGLVSYNEQFFGPGTRLTVL.

This chain joins TRBV3-1 and TRBJ2-1; TRBD1 matches at 8 bases. Trimming took 4 bases from V and 0 from J; bases not matched to a gene: 8. Germline assignment: CDR1 LGHDT and CDR2 YNNKEL (reference sequence). The CDR3 runs 17 residues. CDR3 sequence: CASSPTTGEVSYNEQFF. The CDR3 region has the DNA TGTGCCAGCAGCCCGACGACAGGGGAGGTCTCCTACAATGAGCAGTTCTTC.

This chain joins TRBV20-1 and TRBJ2-1; TRBD2 might be the D (5 bases). Trimming took 6 bases from V and 4 from J, leaving 16 bases between them. The CDR3 extends over 14 amino acids. Germline V lookup: CDR1 DFQATT, CDR2 SNEGSKA (reference sequence). CDR3 sequence: CSADYGVAYNEQFF. DNA of the CDR3: TGCAGTGCCGACTACGGGGTCGCTTACAATGAGCAGTTCTTC.

This clonotype came up a few times. The gene calls are TRBV5-1 and TRBJ2-7; a weak D match, TRBD2 (5 bases). Trimming cost V 1 base and J 2 bases, with 10 bases left between them. The germline V gene encodes CDR1 SGHRS and CDR2 YFSETQ. The CDR3 is made up of 14 amino acids. The DNA for the CDR3 is TGCGCCAGCAGCTTGATGACGGGAACCTACGAGCAGTACTTC. Translated: CASSLMTGTYEQYF.

This clonotype occurred a few times. The CDR3 DNA follows: TGTGCCACCCAGGGGCCCCAAGAGACCCAGTACTTC. Translation gives CATQGPQETQYF. The rearrangement links TRBV10-3 to TRBJ2-5; weak D call: TRBD1 (6 bases). The CDR3 is 12 residues long. With 10 bases removed from V and 1 base from J, the gap between germline ends came to 10 bases. The germline V gene encodes CDR1 ENHRY and CDR2 SYGVKD.

This clonotype was recorded many times. The J gene is TRBJ2-5, the V gene TRBV10-3; D might be TRBD2 (6 bases). This CDR3 is built from 15 residues. V gave up 3 bases and J gave up 1 base, with 12 bases separating them. Germline V lookup: CDR1 ENHRY, CDR2 SYGVKD. CDR3 region: CAISDNGDFQETQYF. CDR3 in DNA: TGTGCCATCAGTGATAACGGGGACTTCCAAGAGACCCAGTACTTC.

The chain combines TRBV5-1 with TRBJ2-7; no definite D call. CDR3 length: 15 residues. From germline, CDR1 is SGHRS and CDR2 YFSETQ. Trimming cost V 0 bases and J 5 bases, with 15 bases left between them. CDR3 in amino acids: CASSLDGSLGNEQYF. CDR3 DNA sequence: TGCGCCAGCAGCTTGGACGGATCCTTAGGCAACGAGCAGTACTTC.

In its sample, this clonotype was seen a few times. The V call is TRBV20-1, the J call TRBJ2-1; the match to TRBD2 covers 8 bases. The CDR3 totals 15 residues. V was pared by 1 base and J by 3 bases, with 5 bases of the junction left unmatched. Germline CDR1 DFQATT, CDR2 SNEGSKA (reference sequence). The CDR3 sequence: CSARANSGSYNEQFF. The CDR3 region has the DNA TGCAGTGCTAGAGCTAACAGCGGGAGCTACAATGAGCAGTTCTTC.

The chain combines TRBV21-1 with TRBJ2-1. TRBV21-1 is annotated as a pseudogene. This CDR3 is built from 16 residues. The DNA of the CDR3 is TGTGCCAGCAGCAATTTTACGGAGAGCTCCTACAATGAGCAGTTCTTC. It translates to CASSNFTESSYNEQFF.

The chain links TRBV24-1 to TRBJ2-1, with TRBD2 identical over 14 bases. Germline assignment: CDR1 KGHDR and CDR2 SFDVKD. The CDR3 contains 22 residues. Losses at the gene ends were 4 bases for V and 1 base for J; bases not matched to a gene: 17. The CDR3 coding sequence is TGTGCCACCAGTGACCGACGGACTAGCGGGAGGCCAACACCAATATCCTACAATGAGCAGTTCTTC. Encoded protein: CATSDRRTSGRPTPISYNEQFF.

The rearrangement links TRBV20-1 to TRBJ2-7, with TRBD1 as a possible D gene (5 bases). Germline-derived CDR1 and CDR2 are DFQATT and SNEGSKA (reference sequence). The germline V and J ends were trimmed by 1 base and 3 bases, with 10 bases remaining between them. The CDR3 is 13 residues long. The DNA for the CDR3 is TGCAGTGCTAGAGTCGGACAAAACTACGAGCAGTACTTC. The encoded protein is CSARVGQNYEQYF.

V is TRBV5-5 and J is TRBJ2-1; TRBD1 aligns across 7 bases. The length of the CDR3 is 20 residues. Trimming cost V 4 bases and J 6 bases; bases outside gene matches: 25. CDR1 is SGHKS and CDR2 is YYEKEE in the germline V gene (reference sequence). The CDR3 protein is CASSPRQGPKFRTSPNEQFF. For the CDR3, the DNA is TGTGCCAGCAGCCCGAGACAGGGTCCCAAGTTTAGGACATCCCCCAATGAGCAGTTCTTC.

V usage is TRBV28 and J usage is TRBJ1-2; a weak D match, TRBD1 (5 bases). Trimming removed 7 bases at V and 4 bases at J, with 10 bases between. The CDR3 is made up of 12 amino acids. Germline assignment: CDR1 MDHEN and CDR2 SYDVKM. The CDR3 here is CASTPQGYGYTF. CDR3 bases: TGTGCCAGCACCCCCCAGGGCTATGGCTACACCTTC.

This clonotype came up a few times. This chain's CDR3 is CASSLRAAGANVLTF. The CDR3 nucleotides read TGTGCCAGCAGTTTAAGGGCGGCTGGGGCCAACGTCCTGACTTTC. The chain couples TRBV28 to TRBJ2-6; the D is unclear. Germline-derived CDR1 and CDR2 are MDHEN and SYDVKM. V lost 2 bases to trimming and J lost 2 bases, with 7 bases between them. The CDR3 has 15 residues.

The table lists this clonotype with a few counts. The J gene is TRBJ1-2, the V gene TRBV6-5; weak D call: TRBD1 (5 bases). The CDR3 is 16 residues long. V was trimmed by 6 bases and J by 4 bases, leaving 21 bases between them. Germline V gene lookup returns CDR1 MNHEY and CDR2 SVGAGI. The CDR3 loop is CASSRDGGSSVYGYTF. The CDR3 DNA is TGTGCCAGCAGCCGGGACGGGGGTAGTTCCGTCTATGGCTACACCTTC.

The gene calls are TRBV10-3 and TRBJ2-1, with TRBD2 matching 14 bases. From germline, CDR1 is ENHRY and CDR2 SYGVKD. The CDR3 contains 15 residues. The junction had 4 bases not matched to a gene; V was cut back by 4 bases and J by 8 bases. CDR3 loop: CAISGLAGGGHEQFF. CDR3 in DNA: TGTGCCATCAGTGGACTAGCGGGAGGGGGGCATGAGCAGTTCTTC.